This TCR beta chain was documented in a study of molecular identifiers for immune sequencing clone quantification. As to this clonotype: A much larger clone sits a single nucleotide away, making a read error possible. Lacking the conserved final phenylalanine or tryptophan, this CDR3 likely reflects a read error.

Using its own MiXCR run on the PCR reads, TCRdb lists one record per CDR3 protein. The sample holds more than 300,000 distinct CDR3 sequences, around a fifth seen once. V gave up 6 bases and J gave up 0 bases, with 23 bases separating them. Germline V lookup: CDR1 SEHNR, CDR2 FQNEAQ (reference sequence). This CDR3 spans 18 amino acids. Sequencing was performed on naive CD8+ T cells from blood, with Jurkat cell RNA spiked in. Subset specified: FACS-sorted CD8+CD4-CCR7+CD45RA+ naive T cells. The chain employs TRBV7-9 and TRBJ1-1; the D gene is possibly TRBD1 (6 bases). This receptor was obtained from a human donor in good health. Some libraries in this study had Jurkat cell RNA spiked in. Here the CDR3 DNA reads TGTGCCAGCAGGCCCGCGGGGGGCGCGGGAGGGGTGAACACTGAAGCTTTCCTT. Translating it yields CASRPAGGAGGVNTEAFL.